These 5 T cell receptor beta chains were sequenced from one sample in a study of shared clonotypes between healthy human individuals. The repertoire was sequenced with immunoSEQ multiplex PCR; TCRdb's copy has only in-frame clones and lacks some. Of approximately 2.4 million clones listed, approximately 95% were seen once; the top ten hold roughly 0.13%. What was sequenced was naive CD4+ T cells sorted from blood. Indicated subset: CD45RA+ positively selected. The receptors were gathered from a man younger than 35 in good health.

The chain joins TRBV5-6 to TRBJ2-7; D may be TRBD1 (5 bases). Trimming stripped 0 bases from V and 0 bases from J, with 10 bases between. The germline gives CDR1 SGHDT, CDR2 YYEEEE. The CDR3 is 15 residues long. The CDR3: CASSLDRYDSYEQYF. CDR3 in DNA: TGTGCCAGCAGCTTGGACAGGTATGACTCCTACGAGCAGTACTTC. The whole variable domain, remainder taken from reference TRBV5-6 and TRBJ2-7, is DAGVTQSPTHLIKTRGQQVTLRCSPKSGHDTVSWYQQALGQGPQFIFQYYEEEERQRGNFPDRFSGHQFPNYSSELNVNALLLGDSALYLCASSLDRYDSYEQYFGPGTRLTVT.

This chain connects TRBV7-6 to TRBJ2-3, with D tentatively TRBD2 (6 bases). Germline CDR1 and CDR2: SGHVS and FNYEAQ. The CDR3 is 15 amino acids. V was trimmed by 2 bases and J by 6 bases, leaving 15 bases between them. The CDR3 nucleotides are TGTGCCAGCAGCTTATCACCTTCTCGGGGGGATACGCAGTATTTT. Its protein product is CASSLSPSRGDTQYF.

The V gene is TRBV18, the J gene TRBJ1-2, with D unclear. V was shortened by 2 bases and J by 6 bases, with 10 bases between the two germline ends. Germline V gene data show CDR1 as KGHSH and CDR2 as LQKENI. This CDR3 contains 13 residues. Written as DNA, the CDR3 is TGTGCCAGCTCACCAGTAGACTTCGATGGCTACACCTTC. Its translation is CASSPVDFDGYTF.

The gene calls are TRBV7-8 and TRBJ1-5; 7 nucleotides align to TRBD1. CDR3 length: 16 amino acids. Germline-derived CDR1 and CDR2 are SGHVS and FQNEAQ. Trimming at V came to 1 base and at J to 4 bases, leaving 7 bases not matched to a gene. The CDR3 DNA sequence: TGTGCCAGCAGCTTAGTTACCGGGACAGTAAATCAGCCCCAGCATTTT. It translates to CASSLVTGTVNQPQHF. Full variable domain (rest looked up from reference TRBV7-8 and TRBJ1-5): GAGVSQSPRYKVAKRGQDVALRCDPISGHVSLFWYQQALGQGPEFLTYFQNEAQLDKSGLPSDRFFAERPEGSVSTLKIQRTQQEDSAVYLCASSLVTGTVNQPQHFGDGTRLSIL.

This sequence joins TRBV5-1 and TRBJ1-1; no firm D call. Trimming removed 7 bases at V and 5 bases at J, with 18 bases between. CDR3 size: 14 residues. Germline CDR1 and CDR2: SGHRS and YFSETQ. CDR3 loop: CASYYGEKSTEAFF. The DNA for the CDR3 is TGCGCCAGCTATTACGGCGAGAAGTCTACTGAAGCTTTCTTT.